The present entry profiles one T cell receptor (beta chain) with its context. Indicated time point: after dendritic cell vaccination, including at tumor progression/relapse. PBMC sampling occurred before vaccination, two weeks after the third dose, and at progression. Profiling relied on immunoSEQ multiplex PCR, and the TCRdb table lists in-frame clones only, not all of them. The data show about 76,000 clones, about nine tenths seen once. This entry belongs to a study of glioma-infiltrating T cells after dendritic cell vaccination. Germline CDR1 is MNHEY and CDR2 is SMNVEV (reference sequence). CDR3 size: 14 residues. The V end lost 5 bases, the J end lost 0 bases, and 8 bases lay between the germline ends.

This sequence joins TRBV27 and TRBJ1-5; no definite D call. The material was blood, obtained after dendritic cell vaccination. This TCR came from a human donor with glioblastoma. CDR3 in DNA: TGTGCCAGCAGTCCTATTTATAGCAATCAGCCCCAGCATTTT. Protein sequence: CASSPIYSNQPQHF.